This T cell receptor (beta chain) was identified during a study of identical twins. TCRdb analysed the 5' RACE reads with MiXCR anew, one entry per CDR3 protein. The top ten hold 0.8% to 1% of the sample, which has 500,000 or so distinct CDR3 sequences, 20% to 25% seen once. The sample was also reused in another study, on T cells expressing NK-cell markers. From that report: The sequencing cohort of eight donors included seven HCMV-seropositive individuals and one seronegative individual.

Sequencing input: CD4+ T cells sorted from blood. The clonotype was recovered from a woman aged 18-35 years in good health.

The CDR3 DNA reads TGTGCCAGCAGTTCCCCGGGACAGACCCAGTACTTC. As protein: CASSSPGQTQYF. This rearrangement joins TRBV28 to TRBJ2-5; D is possibly TRBD1 or TRBD2 (5 bases each). Germline values: CDR1 MDHEN, CDR2 SYDVKM. The CDR3 is made up of 12 amino acids. V dropped 4 bases and J dropped 6 bases, with 9 bases sitting between them.